The present T cell receptor (beta chain) was sequenced within a study of shared clonotypes between healthy human individuals. Findings and limits, study-wide: Investigators expected sequencing depth to affect clonotype sharing among donors. It was the few donors that limited the genetic and exposure-history diversity represented.

The CDR3 is 14 residues long. V lost 0 bases, J lost 2 bases, and 8 bases lay in between. CDR1 is MGHDK and CDR2 is SYGVNS in the germline V gene. Naive-designated CD8 cells lacked CD45RO, were positively enriched for CCR7, and omitted terminally differentiated effector memory CD45RA+ cells. The donors were all Caucasian adults (living in Nashville, Tennessee). Sequencing used immunoSEQ multiplex PCR; TCRdb keeps in-frame clones, though not all of them. The table includes 2 million or so clones, about 95% detected once. As concerns this clone: What it recognizes is unknown.

Specimen: naive CD8+ T cells sorted from blood. The V call is TRBV25-1, the J call TRBJ2-7, with a possible D match to TRBD2 (5 bases). This clonotype was obtained from a man aged 18 to 29 in good health. CDR3 protein: CASSEYEGAYEQYF. The CDR3 DNA is TGTGCCAGCAGTGAATACGAGGGCGCCTACGAGCAGTACTTC.